This T cell receptor beta chain was retrieved from a study of beta chain features in type 1 diabetes. Study-wide results and caveats: Any HLA type influence on TCRB rearrangement was left unresolved here.

After removal of 6 bases from V and 4 bases from J, the junction contained 2 bases not matched to a gene. Germline values: CDR1 DFQATT, CDR2 SNEGSKA (reference sequence). The CDR3 runs 11 residues. As concerns this clone: What it binds is unknown. At the DNA level, this CDR3 is encoded by other sequences in the same sample as well.

The whole isolated RNA underwent reverse transcription, so sequencing captured expressed TCRB transcripts. Generated by immunoSEQ multiplex PCR, the TCRdb table keeps only in-frame clones and is missing some. Counted here are under 500,000 clones, approximately 30% occurring once; the ten biggest clones make up 0.06% to 0.07%. This TCR derives from a man between 18 and 29 years old in good health. The J gene is TRBJ2-7, the V gene TRBV20-1; 8 positions match TRBD1. The sample was naive CD4+ T cells from blood. The CDR3 region has the DNA TGCAGTGCGCAGGGGGCATACGAGCAGTACTTC. Protein sequence: CSAQGAYEQYF.